This T cell receptor (beta chain) is from a study of early T cells in non-severe SARS-CoV-2 infection. Using its own MiXCR run on the 5' RACE reads, TCRdb lists one record per CDR3 protein. The repertoire holds roughly 80,000 distinct CDR3 sequences, with around 16% as singletons. V dropped 3 bases and J dropped 7 bases, with 10 bases sitting between them. There are 14 residues in the CDR3. This clonotype was detected a few times. The chain couples TRBV12-3 or TRBV12-4 to TRBJ1-6; D is perhaps TRBD1 (5 bases). The TCR was taken from an adult who was a healthcare worker with PCR-confirmed SARS-CoV-2 infection or an uninfected control (not recorded which). Specimen: whole blood. In DNA, the CDR3 is TGTGCCAGCAGTTTGACAGTGTCCAATTCACCCCTCCACTTT. It encodes CASSLTVSNSPLHF.